This T cell receptor beta chain was observed in a study of T-cell reconstitution after alpha-beta-depleted transplantation in children (dated by TCRdb to the mid-2010s). Study-level background: The study quantitatively tracked T-cell immune reconstitution after TCRalphabeta/CD19-depleted allogeneic hematopoietic cell transplantation in children using TCR repertoire profiling.

The library was obtained by PCR. The sequencing machine was an Illumina HiSeq 2500. Molecular barcoding was employed in the preparation of TCR libraries, with unique molecular identifiers being used to normalize TCRbeta repertoire quantification. Using fastp at Q25 and MiXCR, TCRdb reprocessed the public reads and kept productive beta chains. Every entry covers one CDR3 protein and lists the most common genes and DNA from its rows. Recorded for this sample are 120,000 or so distinct CDR3 sequences; 20% to 25% of them occurred a single time. The ten largest account for 10% to 13% of the sample. This clonotype occurred many times. Its binding antigen is unknown. No much larger clone is present one base from it, and per-base qualities are unavailable. Interpreted using the paper, the treatment or condition label stands for: allogeneic hematopoietic cell transplantation with graft depleted of TCRalphabeta T cells and CD19 B cells. The transplant recipients were children given TCRalphabeta/CD19-depleted allogeneic hematopoietic cell grafts.

For CDR1 and CDR2, the germline V gene (reference sequence) lists DFQATT and SNEGSKA. Compared with germline, V lacks 3 bases and J lacks 0 bases; bases without a gene match: 7. The CDR3 runs 16 residues from the cysteine to the phenylalanine. Left in the record is the CDR3 DNA by itself, 48 bases read in frame from the first base. Here is what the overall study found, with its caveats: The frequencies of hyperexpanded clones fell over the following months, and after one year, T-cell counts and TCRbeta diversity were mostly attributed to newly produced T cells. In some patients, the high TCRbeta diversity seen at day 60 was put down to recipient T cells and intrathymic progenitors that had survived conditioning. The apparently early recovery of alphabetaT-cell counts about two months after transplant reportedly depended on only several hundred rapidly expanded clones that came from non-depleted graft cells.

The chain employs TRBV20-1 and TRBJ1-2; 10 bases in the middle match TRBD1. The sequence was collected from a male patient between 2 and 10 years old who had a stem cell transplant for chronic granulomatous disease, so the T cells may come from the graft donor. The sample here was PBMCs, mostly from graft donor cells, taken 180 days after TCRalphabeta/CD19-depleted stem cell transplant. The CDR3 is CSASSDRGLSNYGYTF. The DNA sequence is given as TGCAGTGCTAGTAGCGACAGGGGGCTATCTAACTATGGCTACACCTTC.